This TCR beta chain was profiled in a study of blood T cell repertoires in COVID-19. The assay was immunoSEQ multiplex PCR, and TCRdb's table has in-frame clones only and misses some. The sample has roughly 230,000 clones; around 84% are singletons. The sample was peripheral blood. The TCR originated in a man aged 35-49 years with acute or convalescent COVID-19.

The CDR3: CASSLSSGTENGYTF. The CDR3 bases are TGTGCCAGCAGCTTATCGTCCGGGACAGAAAATGGCTACACCTTC. The J gene is TRBJ1-2, the V gene TRBV7-2; TRBD1 agrees at 7 bases. V gave up 2 bases and J gave up 6 bases; unmatched junction bases: 9. Germline V lookup: CDR1 SGHTA, CDR2 FQGNSA. The CDR3 has 15 residues. Filled out from reference TRBV7-2 and TRBJ1-2, the complete variable domain reads GAGVSQSPSNKVTEKGKDVELRCDPISGHTALYWYRQSLGQGLEFLIYFQGNSAPDKSGLPSDRFSAERTGGSVSTLTIQRTQQEDSAVYLCASSLSSGTENGYTFGSGTRLTVV.